This T cell receptor (beta chain) was observed in a study of shared clonotypes between healthy human individuals. CD45RO-negative cells were positively selected for CCR7, leaving out terminally differentiated effector memory CD45RA+ cells. Recent acute infections and vaccinations were absent in the healthy HIV-negative adult donors. Using immunoSEQ multiplex PCR, the repertoire was profiled, and TCRdb retains in-frame clones only, with some absent. In the table there are hundreds of thousands of clones, around 90% of which are singletons. This CDR3 spans 14 amino acids. The ends were cut back, 5 bases at V and 6 bases at J, with 15 bases in the middle. Germline lookup yields CDR1 SGHAT and CDR2 FQNNGV.

This chain joins TRBV11-2 and TRBJ2-3, with D hard to call. The sequenced sample was naive CD8+ T cells sorted from blood. The receptor was derived from a man aged 30-40 years in good health. The CDR3 DNA reads as TGTGCCAGCAGCCATGAACAGCCACCGGATACGCAGTATTTT. Encoded protein: CASSHEQPPDTQYF.